Listed below are T cell receptor beta chains from one sample, sequenced in a study of OX40 agonist ivuxolimab in advanced cancers. Some clones are missing from TCRdb's copy, which holds only in-frame ones; the method was immunoSEQ multiplex PCR. The sample holds under 40,000 clones, just under 90% seen once. The sample was CD4+ or CD8+ T cells sorted from blood, taken in a trial of the OX40 agonist ivuxolimab. The receptor source for this set is an adult with an advanced solid tumor such as melanoma, head and neck, liver or kidney cancer. The CDR3 runs from the conserved cysteine through the conserved F or W. D genes are given only for firm matches. The size entry is marked missing in some rows and otherwise reads once, few, many or a size class.

D: TRBD1
V: TRBV19
J: TRBJ1-4
size: NA
CDR3: CASSTGTGVEKLFF
DNA: TGTGCCAGTAGTACCGGGACAGGGGTTGAAAAACTGTTTTTT

D: NA
V: TRBV29-1
J: TRBJ1-5
size: NA
CDR3: CSVDQGSGQPQHF
DNA: TGCAGCGTCGACCAAGGGTCCGGACAGCCCCAGCATTTT

D: NA
V: TRBV28
J: TRBJ2-2
size: NA
CDR3: CASSLARTGELFF
DNA: TGTGCCAGCAGTTTAGCAAGAACCGGGGAGCTGTTTTTT

D: NA
V: TRBV7-3
J: TRBJ2-4
size: NA
CDR3: CASSHGPDSIENIQYF
DNA: TGTGCCAGCAGCCATGGCCCTGACAGTATTGAAAACATTCAGTACTTC

D: TRBD1
V: TRBV30
J: TRBJ1-5
size: NA
CDR3: CAWSVGQGNQPQHF
DNA: TGTGCCTGGAGTGTGGGACAGGGAAATCAGCCCCAGCATTTT

D: NA
V: TRBV19
J: TRBJ2-1
size: NA
CDR3: CASTPGGLREQFF
DNA: TGTGCCAGTACCCCCGGCGGACTGCGGGAGCAGTTCTTC

D: NA
V: TRBV7-8
J: TRBJ1-4
size: NA
CDR3: CASSPTGVNEKLFF
DNA: TGTGCCAGCAGCCCGACAGGAGTTAATGAAAAACTGTTTTTT

D: NA
V: TRBV21-1
J: TRBJ2-1
size: NA
CDR3: CARRDIRQLAGTSVSNEQFF
DNA: TGTGCCCGAAGGGACATTAGACAGTTGGCCGGGACTAGCGTATCTAATGAGCAGTTCTTC

D: NA
V: TRBV7-8
J: TRBJ2-5
size: NA
CDR3: CASSLAGRAYQETQYF
DNA: TGTGCCAGCAGCTTAGCGGGGCGGGCGTACCAAGAGACCCAGTACTTC

D: NA
V: TRBV5-6
J: TRBJ1-5
size: few
CDR3: CASSLFRGGGNQPQHF
DNA: TGTGCCAGCAGCTTGTTCCGGGGAGGTGGCAATCAGCCCCAGCATTTT

D: TRBD2
V: TRBV5-4
J: TRBJ2-3
size: NA
CDR3: CASSQTSGLVDTQYF
DNA: TGTGCCAGCAGTCAGACTAGCGGGCTGGTAGATACGCAGTATTTT

D: TRBD2
V: TRBV29-1
J: TRBJ2-1
size: NA
CDR3: CSVARENNEQFF
DNA: TGCAGCGTTGCGCGGGAGAACAATGAGCAGTTCTTC

D: NA
V: TRBV27
J: TRBJ1-1
size: NA
CDR3: CASSLSGGPTEAFF
DNA: TGTGCCAGCAGTTTATCAGGGGGACCCACTGAAGCTTTCTTT

D: TRBD2
V: TRBV29-1
J: TRBJ2-7
size: once
CDR3: CSVEGLADPYEQYF
DNA: TGCAGCGTTGAGGGTCTAGCGGACCCCTACGAGCAGTACTTC

D: NA
V: TRBV21-1
J: TRBJ2-7
size: NA
CDR3: CASGDRGDEQYF
DNA: TGTGCCAGCGGGGACAGGGGAGACGAGCAGTACTTC

D: TRBD2
V: TRBV28
J: TRBJ2-2
size: NA
CDR3: CASSLTSGSGELFF
DNA: TGTGCCAGCAGTCTCACTAGCGGGAGTGGGGAGCTGTTTTTT

D: NA
V: TRBV7-9
J: TRBJ2-1
size: NA
CDR3: CASTQGGGELHEQFF
DNA: TGTGCCAGCACCCAGGGGGGTGGGGAACTACATGAGCAGTTCTTC

D: NA
V: TRBV11-1
J: TRBJ2-7
size: NA
CDR3: CASSSGVYQYEQYF
DNA: TGTGCCAGCAGCTCCGGGGTATACCAATACGAGCAGTACTTC

D: TRBD1
V: TRBV7-6
J: TRBJ1-2
size: once
CDR3: CASSRTGGPLNYGYTF
DNA: TGTGCCAGCAGCCGGACAGGGGGCCCGTTAAACTATGGCTACACCTTC

D: NA
V: TRBV18
J: TRBJ1-6
size: NA
CDR3: CASSPSKVHWSPLHF
DNA: TGTGCCAGCTCACCATCGAAGGTCCATTGGTCACCCCTCCACTTT

D: NA
V: TRBV14
J: TRBJ2-1
size: NA
CDR3: CASSGGGYSYNEQFF
DNA: TGTGCCAGCAGCGGTGGCGGGTACTCCTACAATGAGCAGTTCTTC

D: NA
V: TRBV14
J: TRBJ1-2
size: few
CDR3: CASKPFGGFYGYTF
DNA: TGTGCCAGCAAGCCGTTTGGGGGATTCTATGGCTACACCTTC

D: NA
V: TRBV5-6
J: TRBJ2-7
size: NA
CDR3: CASSLWSYEQYF
DNA: TGTGCCAGCAGCTTGTGGTCCTACGAGCAGTACTTC

D: TRBD2
V: TRBV11-3
J: TRBJ2-5
size: NA
CDR3: CASSERGVQETQYF
DNA: TGTGCCAGCAGCGAGCGGGGCGTCCAAGAGACCCAGTACTTC

D: NA
V: TRBV10-3
J: TRBJ1-2
size: NA
CDR3: CAIQGGNYGYTF
DNA: TGTGCCATACAGGGAGGTAACTATGGCTACACCTTC

D: NA
V: TRBV19
J: TRBJ1-1
size: once
CDR3: CASSISEYMNTEAFF
DNA: TGTGCCAGTAGTATCTCAGAGTACATGAACACTGAAGCTTTCTTT

D: TRBD1
V: TRBV19
J: TRBJ2-1
size: NA
CDR3: CASSIGTGSWNEQFF
DNA: TGTGCCAGTAGTATTGGGACAGGGTCGTGGAATGAGCAGTTCTTC

D: NA
V: TRBV4-2
J: TRBJ1-1
size: NA
CDR3: CASSTRTGNAEAFF
DNA: TGTGCCAGCAGCACACGGACTGGGAACGCTGAAGCTTTCTTT

D: TRBD2
V: TRBV6-4
J: TRBJ2-1
size: NA
CDR3: CASSDRSGSSYEQFF
DNA: TGTGCCAGCAGTGACCGGAGCGGGAGTTCTTATGAGCAGTTCTTC

D: NA
V: TRBV6-5
J: TRBJ2-7
size: once
CDR3: CASSYGTWDEQYF
DNA: TGTGCCAGCAGTTACGGGACTTGGGACGAGCAGTACTTC

D: NA
V: TRBV6-1
J: TRBJ1-5
size: NA
CDR3: CASSVRAQGNQPQHF
DNA: TGTGCCAGCAGTGTTCGGGCGCAGGGTAATCAGCCCCAGCATTTT

D: TRBD2
V: TRBV7-2
J: TRBJ2-3
size: NA
CDR3: CASSNPGGETDADTQYF
DNA: TGTGCCAGCAGCAACCCGGGGGGTGAAACGGATGCAGATACGCAGTATTTT

D: NA
V: TRBV19
J: TRBJ2-7
size: NA
CDR3: CASSIAASSYEQYF
DNA: TGTGCCAGTAGTATAGCCGCAAGTTCCTACGAGCAGTACTTC

D: NA
V: TRBV27
J: TRBJ1-3
size: NA
CDR3: CASTHPQGTGNTIYF
DNA: TGTGCCAGCACCCACCCACAGGGAACTGGAAACACCATATATTTT

D: NA
V: TRBV27
J: TRBJ2-1
size: NA
CDR3: CASSFRNEQFF
DNA: TGTGCCAGCAGTTTTCGGAATGAGCAGTTCTTC

D: NA
V: TRBV4-2
J: TRBJ2-2
size: few
CDR3: CASSQVIGDPISSGELFF
DNA: TGTGCCAGCAGCCAAGTGATCGGCGACCCAATAAGCTCCGGGGAGCTGTTTTTT

D: TRBD2
V: TRBV5-6
J: TRBJ2-4
size: NA
CDR3: CASSLVRTSGKNIQYF
DNA: TGTGCCAGCAGCTTGGTCCGGACTAGCGGAAAAAACATTCAGTACTTC

D: NA
V: TRBV6-1
J: TRBJ1-2
size: NA
CDR3: CAALSNYGYTF
DNA: TGTGCCGCCCTAAGCAACTATGGCTACACCTTC

D: NA
V: TRBV9
J: TRBJ1-1
size: once
CDR3: CASSVADGFTEAFF
DNA: TGTGCCAGCAGCGTAGCAGATGGGTTCACTGAAGCTTTCTTT

D: NA
V: TRBV9
J: TRBJ2-7
size: NA
CDR3: CASSAGTEQYF
DNA: TGTGCCAGCAGCGCTGGGACAGAGCAGTACTTC

D: NA
V: TRBV11-3
J: TRBJ2-1
size: NA
CDR3: CASSLSKTAASNEQFF
DNA: TGTGCCAGCAGCCTTAGTAAGACAGCCGCCAGCAATGAGCAGTTCTTC

D: NA
V: TRBV27
J: TRBJ2-7
size: NA
CDR3: CASSLSRGGYEQYF
DNA: TGTGCCAGCAGTTTATCGAGGGGGGGCTACGAGCAGTACTTC

D: TRBD1
V: TRBV7-8
J: TRBJ2-7
size: NA
CDR3: CASSLAAPGQEVEQYF
DNA: TGTGCCAGCAGCTTAGCCGCTCCGGGACAGGAGGTCGAGCAGTACTTC

D: NA
V: TRBV5-1
J: TRBJ2-7
size: NA
CDR3: CASSLELSYEQYF
DNA: TGCGCCAGCAGCTTAGAGTTGTCCTACGAGCAGTACTTC

D: TRBD1
V: TRBV27
J: TRBJ2-1
size: NA
CDR3: CASRTGGSEQFF
DNA: TGTGCCAGCAGAACAGGGGGGAGTGAGCAGTTCTTC

D: NA
V: TRBV9
J: TRBJ2-2
size: NA
CDR3: CASSVGWNTGELFF
DNA: TGTGCCAGCAGCGTAGGCTGGAACACCGGGGAGCTGTTTTTT

D: NA
V: TRBV7-9
J: TRBJ2-7
size: NA
CDR3: CASSPKVQDRWKDEQYF
DNA: TGTGCCAGCAGCCCGAAGGTTCAAGACAGGTGGAAGGACGAGCAGTACTTC

D: TRBD1
V: TRBV18
J: TRBJ2-4
size: NA
CDR3: CASSQPTGGRSKNIQYF
DNA: TGTGCCAGCTCACAACCGACAGGGGGGAGATCCAAAAACATTCAGTACTTC

D: TRBD2
V: TRBV27
J: TRBJ2-7
size: NA
CDR3: CASSLYGTSVSYEQYF
DNA: TGTGCCAGCAGTTTATACGGGACTAGCGTGTCGTACGAGCAGTACTTC

D: NA
V: TRBV4-1
J: TRBJ2-1
size: NA
CDR3: CASSQEELGNEQFF
DNA: TGCGCCAGCAGCCAAGAAGAATTGGGCAATGAGCAGTTCTTC